This T cell receptor beta chain was identified during a study of human T cells and chemical hapten exposure. On the study more broadly: Patients, chiefly female, had alopecia areata, totalis or universalis.

Points from the study as a whole: Patch test score was positively correlated with the counts of PT1 expanded TCRs. There was alopecia in the donors, so their immune response may differ from that of healthy people.

This clonotype was seen more than once but under ten times. Its target is not known. Unique molecular identifiers were linked by the library to individual cDNA molecules. TCRdb analysed the RACE reads with MiXCR anew, one entry per CDR3 protein. This table has some 84,000 distinct CDR3 sequences, 8.5% appearing once. V lost 5 bases, J lost 6 bases, and 6 bases stayed unmatched. The germline V gene encodes CDR1 DFQATT and CDR2 SNEGSKA (reference sequence). The CDR3 is 12 residues long. The time point: pre-sensitization, week 0. Treatment indicated: therapeutic diphenylcyclopropenone sensitization with weekly scalp DPC.

Material: whole blood, obtained in connection with sensitization to the hapten diphenylcyclopropenone (DPC). The chain has TRBV20-1 and TRBJ1-1; 7 bases map to TRBD1. The sequence was obtained from a man aged 35-49 years with alopecia areata. Some clones in this sample may be carry-over from other donors' samples. The CDR3 sequence is CSARQGRPEAFF. Here the CDR3 DNA reads TGCAGTGCTCGACAGGGAAGGCCTGAAGCTTTCTTT.